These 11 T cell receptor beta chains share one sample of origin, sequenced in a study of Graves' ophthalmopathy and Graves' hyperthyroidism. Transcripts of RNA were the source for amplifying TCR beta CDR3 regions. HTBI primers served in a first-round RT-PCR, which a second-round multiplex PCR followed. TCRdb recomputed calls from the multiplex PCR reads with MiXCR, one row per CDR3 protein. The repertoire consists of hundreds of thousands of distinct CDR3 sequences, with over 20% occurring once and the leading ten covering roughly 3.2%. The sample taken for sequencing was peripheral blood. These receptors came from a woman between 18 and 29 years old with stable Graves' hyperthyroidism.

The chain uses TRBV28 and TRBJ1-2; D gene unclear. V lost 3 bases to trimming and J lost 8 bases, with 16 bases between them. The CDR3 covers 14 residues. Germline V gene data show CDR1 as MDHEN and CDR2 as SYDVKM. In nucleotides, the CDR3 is TGTGCCAGCAGTTTCAGCCTGACCTTGAGGGGCTACACCTTC. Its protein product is CASSFSLTLRGYTF.

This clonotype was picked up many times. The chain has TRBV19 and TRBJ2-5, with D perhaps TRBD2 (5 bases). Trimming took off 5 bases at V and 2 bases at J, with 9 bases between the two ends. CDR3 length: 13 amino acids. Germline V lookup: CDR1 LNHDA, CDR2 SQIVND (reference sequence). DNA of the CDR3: TGTGCCAGTAGTGTACCGGGGCAAGAGACCCAGTACTTC. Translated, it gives CASSVPGQETQYF.

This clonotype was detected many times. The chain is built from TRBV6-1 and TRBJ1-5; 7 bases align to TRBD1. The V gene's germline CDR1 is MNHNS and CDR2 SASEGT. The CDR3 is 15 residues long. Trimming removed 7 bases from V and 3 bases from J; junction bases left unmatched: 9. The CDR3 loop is CASNRRGQTNQPQHF. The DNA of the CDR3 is TGTGCCAGCAATAGGAGGGGGCAGACCAATCAGCCCCAGCATTTT.

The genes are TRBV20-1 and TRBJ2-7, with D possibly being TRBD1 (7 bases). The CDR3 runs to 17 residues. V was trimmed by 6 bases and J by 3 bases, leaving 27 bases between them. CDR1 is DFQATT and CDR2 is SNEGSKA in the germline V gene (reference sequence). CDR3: CSAEGGQPRVEGYEQYF. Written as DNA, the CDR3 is TGCAGTGCCGAGGGGGGACAGCCCCGAGTGGAAGGCTACGAGCAGTACTTC.

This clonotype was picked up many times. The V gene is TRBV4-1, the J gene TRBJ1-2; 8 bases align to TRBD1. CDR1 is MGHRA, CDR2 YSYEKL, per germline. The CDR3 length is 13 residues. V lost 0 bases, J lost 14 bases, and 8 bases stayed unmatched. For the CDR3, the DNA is TGCGCCAGCAGCCAAGAGGGCAGGGGGCAACGGACCTTC. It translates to CASSQEGRGQRTF.

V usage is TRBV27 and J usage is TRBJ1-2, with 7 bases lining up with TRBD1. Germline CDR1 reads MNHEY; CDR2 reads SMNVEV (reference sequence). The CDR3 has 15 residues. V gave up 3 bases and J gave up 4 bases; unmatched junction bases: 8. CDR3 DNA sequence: TGTGCCAGCAGTTTGACAGGGACTTATTTCTATGGCTACACCTTC. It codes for CASSLTGTYFYGYTF.

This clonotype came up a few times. As DNA, the CDR3 is TGCAGTGGCACACCCGGGGGGGTCAGCTGCACCTTC. This gives the protein CSGTPGGVSCTF. This chain joins TRBV20-1 and TRBJ1-2, with D possibly matching TRBD1 (5 bases). This CDR3 spans 12 amino acids. Germline CDR1 and CDR2: DFQATT and SNEGSKA (reference sequence). Trimming removed 7 bases at V and 13 bases at J, with 22 bases between.

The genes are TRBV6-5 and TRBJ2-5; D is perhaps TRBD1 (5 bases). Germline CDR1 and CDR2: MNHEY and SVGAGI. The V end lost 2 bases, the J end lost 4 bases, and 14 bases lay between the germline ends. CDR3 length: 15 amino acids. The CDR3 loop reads CASSYGAGWRETQYF. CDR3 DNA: TGTGCCAGCAGTTACGGGGCAGGGTGGCGAGAGACCCAGTACTTC.

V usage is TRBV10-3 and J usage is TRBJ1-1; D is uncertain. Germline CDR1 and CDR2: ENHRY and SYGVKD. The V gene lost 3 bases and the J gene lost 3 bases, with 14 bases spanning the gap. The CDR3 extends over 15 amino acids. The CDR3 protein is CAISDRGGGDTEAFF. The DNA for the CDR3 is TGTGCCATCAGTGATCGGGGAGGTGGGGACACTGAAGCTTTCTTT.

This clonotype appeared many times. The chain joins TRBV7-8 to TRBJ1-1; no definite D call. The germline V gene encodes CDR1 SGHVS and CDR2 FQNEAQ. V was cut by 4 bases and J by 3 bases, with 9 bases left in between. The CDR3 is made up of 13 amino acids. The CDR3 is CASSSGPYTEAFF. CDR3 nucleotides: TGTGCCAGCAGCTCTGGGCCGTACACTGAAGCTTTCTTT. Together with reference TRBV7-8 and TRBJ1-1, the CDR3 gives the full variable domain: GAGVSQSPRYKVAKRGQDVALRCDPISGHVSLFWYQQALGQGPEFLTYFQNEAQLDKSGLPSDRFFAERPEGSVSTLKIQRTQQEDSAVYLCASSSGPYTEAFFGQGTRLTVV.

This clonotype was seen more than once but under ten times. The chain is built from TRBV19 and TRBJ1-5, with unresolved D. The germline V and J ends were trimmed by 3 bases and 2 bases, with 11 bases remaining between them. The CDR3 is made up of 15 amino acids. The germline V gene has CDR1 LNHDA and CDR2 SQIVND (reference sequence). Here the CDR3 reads CASSIFARRNQPQHF. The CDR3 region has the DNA TGTGCCAGTAGTATCTTCGCCAGGCGCAATCAGCCCCAGCATTTT.